The 25 T cell receptor beta chains below all came from one sample that was sequenced in a study of blood T cell repertoires in COVID-19. TCRdb's table, derived via immunoSEQ multiplex PCR, lists solely in-frame clones and lacks some. The table shows 300,000 or so clones, with around 90% occurring only once. Sequencing was done on a sample of peripheral blood. All receptors derive from a woman between 25 and 40 years old with COVID-19, enrolled during active disease.

The V gene is TRBV5-1, the J gene TRBJ1-2; 10 nucleotides line up with TRBD1. Germline V gene sequence: CDR1 SGHRS, CDR2 YFSETQ. V lost 4 bases, J lost 8 bases, and 5 bases stayed unmatched. CDR3 length equals 13 residues. CDR3 nucleotide sequence: TGCGCCAGCAGCCCAGGACAGGGGGGAGGCTACACCTTC. As protein: CASSPGQGGGYTF.

The chain uses TRBV18 and TRBJ1-5, with D possibly being TRBD1 (5 bases). CDR3 size: 15 residues. Germline CDR1 is KGHSH and CDR2 is LQKENI. V lost 4 bases and J lost 7, with 17 bases in between. The CDR3 DNA follows: TGTGCCAGCTCACTGGTTGACAGTACTCCCCAGCCCCAGCATTTT. It is translated as CASSLVDSTPQPQHF.

The chain joins TRBV7-9 to TRBJ1-3; no clear D gene. The CDR3 length is 15 residues. Trimming stripped 5 bases from V and 4 bases from J, with 15 bases between. CDR1 and CDR2 from the germline V gene are SEHNR and FQNEAQ (reference sequence). The CDR3, as DNA: TGTGCCAGCAGCCCCCCAGTCAGGTTCGGAAACACCATATATTTT. Its protein is CASSPPVRFGNTIYF. The complete variable domain, with remaining parts taken from reference TRBV7-9 and TRBJ1-3, reads DTGVSQNPRHKITKRGQNVTFRCDPISEHNRLYWYRQTLGQGPEFLTYFQNEAQLEKSRLLSDRFSAERPKGSFSTLEIQRTEQGDSAMYLCASSPPVRFGNTIYFGEGSWLTVV.

V and J are TRBV18 and TRBJ1-1; no firm D call. Per the germline V gene, CDR1 is KGHSH and CDR2 is LQKENI. Trimming pared 2 bases from V and 1 base from J, leaving 8 bases between. This CDR3 has 14 residues. The CDR3 DNA reads as TGTGCCAGCTCACCAATCAATAGGAACACTGAAGCTTTCTTT. It is translated as CASSPINRNTEAFF.

The V and J genes are TRBV11-2 and TRBJ2-7, with 7 bases matching TRBD2. J was trimmed by 3 bases and V by 2 bases; bases with no gene match: 13. The CDR3 covers 17 residues. Germline assignment: CDR1 SGHAT and CDR2 FQNNGV. The CDR3 DNA follows: TGTGCCAGCAGCTTAAGGATCGGACTAGTCTCCTTCTACGAGCAGTACTTC. This encodes CASSLRIGLVSFYEQYF.

The chain has TRBV9 and TRBJ2-7, with 7 bases matching TRBD1. CDR1 SGDLS and CDR2 YYNGEE come from the germline V gene. V lost 2 bases and J lost 2; bases outside the gene matches: 4. This CDR3 comprises 14 residues. This chain's CDR3 is CASSVGQLTYEQYF. In nucleotides, the CDR3 is TGTGCCAGCAGCGTGGGACAGCTTACCTACGAGCAGTACTTC.

V gene TRBV6-5 combines with J gene TRBJ1-1, with D unclear. Germline values: CDR1 MNHEY, CDR2 SVGAGI. The V end was cut by 6 bases, the J end by 1 base, with 15 bases between. There are 15 residues in the CDR3. CDR3 in amino acids: CASSSRDLPNTEAFF. In DNA form, the CDR3 reads TGTGCCAGCAGCTCCCGTGACTTGCCGAACACTGAAGCTTTCTTT.

The gene calls are TRBV10-3 and TRBJ2-5; 10 bases are shared with TRBD2. The CDR3 consists of 16 residues. Germline V CDR1 and CDR2: ENHRY, SYGVKD. Trimming cost V 2 bases and J 5 bases; bases outside gene matches: 8. The CDR3 nucleotides are TGTGCCATCAGTGAGGGGAGCGGGAGGGCCACGGAGACCCAGTACTTC. Its protein product is CAISEGSGRATETQYF.

The rearrangement joins TRBV9 to TRBJ1-1; D unclear. Germline assignment: CDR1 SGDLS and CDR2 YYNGEE. V was shortened by 0 bases and J by 3 bases, with 9 bases between the two germline ends. The CDR3 loop spans 14 amino acids. The DNA for the CDR3 is TGTGCCAGCAGCGTAGAGCCGGGAGACACTGAAGCTTTCTTT. Its translation: CASSVEPGDTEAFF.

The rearrangement uses TRBV30 and TRBJ1-1; D is ambiguous. CDR1 and CDR2 from the germline V gene are GTSNPN and SVGIG (reference sequence). V gave up 4 bases and J gave up 11 bases, with 14 bases separating them. This CDR3 region has 11 residues. CDR3: CAWTIGRSAFF. The CDR3 bases are TGTGCCTGGACCATCGGAAGGAGTGCTTTCTTT.

The chain carries TRBV28 and TRBJ1-1; D is unresolved. Trimming took off 0 bases at V and 0 bases at J, with 5 bases between the two ends. The CDR3 has 14 residues. CDR1 and CDR2 (germline): MDHEN, SYDVKM. The CDR3 here is CASSLWNLNTEAFF. Here the CDR3 DNA reads TGTGCCAGCAGTTTATGGAACTTGAACACTGAAGCTTTCTTT.

This clone was seen only a few times. The chain couples TRBV3-1 (or the pseudogene TRBV3-2) to TRBJ1-2; the match to TRBD1 covers 9 bases. V lost 6 bases, J lost 8 bases, and 13 bases stayed unmatched. Germline V gene sequence: CDR1 LGHDT, CDR2 YNNKEL (reference sequence). This CDR3 is 15 amino acids long. The CDR3 DNA follows: TGTGCCAGCAGGGATCACTTTGGGACAGGGTTCGGCTACACCTTC. Translation: CASRDHFGTGFGYTF.

The chain uses TRBV7-9 and TRBJ2-3, with 10 bases matching TRBD2. CDR3 length: 16 amino acids. Losses at the gene ends were 8 bases for V and 2 bases for J; bases not matched to a gene: 10. Germline CDR1 is SEHNR and CDR2 is FQNEAQ (reference sequence). The CDR3 here is CASFRTSGANTDTQYF. The CDR3 DNA sequence: TGTGCCAGCTTCAGGACTAGCGGAGCTAACACAGATACGCAGTATTTT.

This clone has just a few counts. The genes are TRBV7-3 and TRBJ1-1; D possibly corresponds to TRBD1 (5 bases). This CDR3 has 14 residues. The V and J ends lost 3 bases and 5 bases respectively, with 13 bases between them. Germline V gene sequence: CDR1 SGHTA, CDR2 FQGTGA. CDR3: CASSLGNRGTEAFF. CDR3 nucleotides: TGTGCCAGCAGCTTGGGGAATCGGGGGACTGAAGCTTTCTTT.

This clone was recorded once. The chain has TRBV7-9 and TRBJ2-3; tentatively, D is TRBD1 (6 bases). Germline-derived CDR1 and CDR2 are SEHNR and FQNEAQ (reference sequence). The CDR3 is 16 amino acids. V was trimmed by 3 bases and J by 0 bases, leaving 13 bases between them. The CDR3 nucleotides read TGTGCCAGCAGCTTTCTTGGGGGCACGAGCACAGATACGCAGTATTTT. It encodes CASSFLGGTSTDTQYF.

This clone has more than one count but fewer than ten. V is TRBV28 and J is TRBJ2-7; no reliable D call. The V and J ends lost 2 bases and 4 bases respectively, with 6 bases between them. Germline V gene lookup returns CDR1 MDHEN and CDR2 SYDVKM. The CDR3 extends over 12 amino acids. As DNA, the CDR3 is TGTGCCAGCAGTTTAAACAGATACGAGCAGTACTTC. It specifies CASSLNRYEQYF.

The chain combines TRBV6-6 with TRBJ2-5, with D tentatively TRBD2 (5 bases). V lost 0 bases, J lost 4 bases, and 9 bases lay in between. This CDR3 has 14 amino acids. Germline V gives CDR1 MNHNY, CDR2 SVGAGI (reference sequence). This chain's CDR3 is CASSYSLAGETQYF. The CDR3 DNA follows: TGTGCCAGCAGTTACTCGTTGGCGGGAGAGACCCAGTACTTC.

The CDR3: CASSKTRDSHEQYF. The CDR3 DNA is TGTGCCAGCAGTAAAACCCGGGACAGCCACGAGCAGTACTTC. This chain joins TRBV27 and TRBJ2-7; TRBD1 matches 7 bases. This CDR3 is built from 14 residues. Germline CDR1 MNHEY, CDR2 SMNVEV (reference sequence). V dropped 5 bases and J dropped 5; count of bases not matched to a gene: 9.

This rearrangement joins TRBV3-1 (or the pseudogene TRBV3-2) to TRBJ2-1; tentatively, D is TRBD2 (6 bases). The CDR3 length is 17 residues. Deletions cut 0 bases from V and 9 bases from J, with 21 bases between. CDR1 and CDR2 (germline): LGHDT, YNNKEL (reference sequence). CDR3 bases: TGTGCCAGCAGCCAAGACGCGAGGTGGAGGGAGTTCGGTGAGCAGTTCTTC. Amino acid sequence: CASSQDARWREFGEQFF.

The rearrangement links TRBV10-2 to TRBJ2-7, with TRBD2 identical over 14 bases. The germline V gene has CDR1 WSHSY and CDR2 SAAADI. The V and J ends lost 6 bases and 3 bases, in that order; junction bases with no gene match: 13. The CDR3 loop spans 18 amino acids. This CDR3 is CASRRGTSGRIEGYEQYF. The CDR3 DNA reads as TGCGCCAGCAGGAGGGGGACTAGCGGGAGAATCGAGGGCTACGAGCAGTACTTC.

The chain links TRBV19 to TRBJ1-5, with unresolved D. CDR1 LNHDA and CDR2 SQIVND come from the germline V gene (reference sequence). The CDR3 length is 16 residues. V was shortened by 7 bases and J by 0 bases, with 16 bases between the two germline ends. CDR3 in DNA: TGTGCCAGTACCCATCGGTCCCTCCTTAGCAATCAGCCCCAGCATTTT. It yields the protein CASTHRSLLSNQPQHF.

The V call is TRBV2, the J call TRBJ2-1, with 8 bases fitting TRBD2. The CDR3 runs to 13 residues. Germline loops: CDR1 SNHLY, CDR2 FYNNEI. V lost 3 bases to trimming and J lost 15 bases; unmatched junction nucleotides: 10. The CDR3: CASSDFSGGYPFF. The CDR3 DNA reads TGTGCCAGCAGTGATTTTTCGGGAGGGTATCCGTTCTTC. Combining the CDR3 with reference TRBV2 and TRBJ2-1 gives the whole variable domain EPEVTQTPSHQVTQMGQEVILRCVPISNHLYFYWYRQILGQKVEFLVSFYNNEISEKSEIFDDQFSVERPDGSNFTLKIRSTKLEDSAMYFCASSDFSGGYPFFGPGTRLTVL.

The sample holds one count of this clone. The V gene is TRBV18, the J gene TRBJ2-1; D might be TRBD1 (6 bases). Trimming shortened V by 2 bases and J by 1 base, and 12 bases separated the two germline ends. CDR1 and CDR2 (germline): KGHSH, LQKENI. This CDR3 has 16 amino acids. CDR3 sequence: CASSPFVRGSYNEQFF. CDR3 DNA sequence: TGTGCCAGCTCACCATTTGTCAGGGGTTCCTACAATGAGCAGTTCTTC.

The V call is TRBV27, the J call TRBJ1-1; D unclear. Deletions cut 2 bases from V and 1 base from J, with 5 bases between. Germline values: CDR1 MNHEY, CDR2 SMNVEV (reference sequence). The CDR3 consists of 13 residues. CDR3 sequence: CASSLAGNTEAFF. CDR3 sequence (DNA): TGTGCCAGCAGTTTAGCGGGGAACACTGAAGCTTTCTTT.

The rearrangement joins TRBV6-6 to TRBJ2-2; D might be TRBD1 (6 bases). The CDR3 is 18 residues long. V shed 5 bases and J shed 0 bases, with 19 bases lying between them. Germline loops: CDR1 MNHNY, CDR2 SVGAGI (reference sequence). CDR3 sequence: CASSHHYGQRPNTGELFF. CDR3 nucleotide sequence: TGTGCCAGCAGTCACCACTACGGACAGCGACCGAACACCGGGGAGCTGTTTTTT.